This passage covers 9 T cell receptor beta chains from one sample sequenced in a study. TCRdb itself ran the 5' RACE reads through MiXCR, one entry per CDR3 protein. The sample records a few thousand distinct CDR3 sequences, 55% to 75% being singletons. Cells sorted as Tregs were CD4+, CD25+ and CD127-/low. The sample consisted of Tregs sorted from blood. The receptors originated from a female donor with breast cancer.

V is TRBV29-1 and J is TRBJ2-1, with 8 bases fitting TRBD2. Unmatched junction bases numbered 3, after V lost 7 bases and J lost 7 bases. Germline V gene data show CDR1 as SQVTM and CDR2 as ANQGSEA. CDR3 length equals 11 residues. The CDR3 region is CSAASGNEQFF. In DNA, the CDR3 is TGCAGCGCAGCTAGCGGGAATGAGCAGTTCTTC.

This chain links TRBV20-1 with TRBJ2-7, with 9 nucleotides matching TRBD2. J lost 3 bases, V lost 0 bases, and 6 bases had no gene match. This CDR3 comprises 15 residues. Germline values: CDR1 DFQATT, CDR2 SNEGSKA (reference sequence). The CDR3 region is CSARDVGLAGYEQYF. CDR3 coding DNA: TGCAGTGCTAGAGATGTGGGACTAGCTGGCTACGAGCAGTACTTC.

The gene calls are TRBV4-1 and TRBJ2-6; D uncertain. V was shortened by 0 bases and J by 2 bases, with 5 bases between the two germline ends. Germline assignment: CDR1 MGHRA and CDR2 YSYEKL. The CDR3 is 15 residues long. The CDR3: CASSQERTGANVLTF. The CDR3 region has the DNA TGCGCCAGCAGCCAAGAACGAACTGGGGCCAACGTCCTGACTTTC.

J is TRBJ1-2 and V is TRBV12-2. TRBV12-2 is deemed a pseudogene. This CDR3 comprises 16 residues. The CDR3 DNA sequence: TGTGCAAGTCGCTTAGGGCCCGGCGGAGCTAACTATGGCTACACCTTC. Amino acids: CASRLGPGGANYGYTF.

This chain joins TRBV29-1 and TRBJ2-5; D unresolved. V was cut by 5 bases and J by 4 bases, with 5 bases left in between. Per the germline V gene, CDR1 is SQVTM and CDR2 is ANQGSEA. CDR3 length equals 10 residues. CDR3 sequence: CSVYSETQYF. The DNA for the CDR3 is TGCAGCGTTTATTCAGAGACCCAGTACTTC.

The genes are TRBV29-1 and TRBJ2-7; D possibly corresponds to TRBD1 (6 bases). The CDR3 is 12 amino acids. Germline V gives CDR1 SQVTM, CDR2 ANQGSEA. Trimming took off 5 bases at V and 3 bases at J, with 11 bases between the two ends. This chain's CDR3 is CSVLQGIYEQYF. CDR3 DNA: TGCAGCGTTCTACAGGGAATCTACGAGCAGTACTTC.

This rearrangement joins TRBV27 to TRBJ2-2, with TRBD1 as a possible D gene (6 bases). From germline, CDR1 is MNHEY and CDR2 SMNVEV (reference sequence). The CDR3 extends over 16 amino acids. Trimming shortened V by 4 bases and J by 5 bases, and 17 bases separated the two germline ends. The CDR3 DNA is TGTGCCAGCAGTTCAGGGGCTGGGGAGTGGACCGGGGAGCTGTTTTTT. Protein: CASSSGAGEWTGELFF.

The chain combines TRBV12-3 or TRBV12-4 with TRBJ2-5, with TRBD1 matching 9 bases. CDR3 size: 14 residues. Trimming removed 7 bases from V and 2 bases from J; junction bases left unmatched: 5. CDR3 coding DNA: TGTGCCAGCATTATGACAGGGGGACAAGAGACCCAGTACTTC. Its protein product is CASIMTGGQETQYF.

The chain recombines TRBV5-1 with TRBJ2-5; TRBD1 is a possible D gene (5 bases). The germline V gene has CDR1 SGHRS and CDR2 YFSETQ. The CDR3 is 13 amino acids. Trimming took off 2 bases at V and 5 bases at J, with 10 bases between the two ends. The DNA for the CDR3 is TGCGCCAGCAGCTTTGGTCAGGGCGAGACCCAGTACTTC. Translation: CASSFGQGETQYF.